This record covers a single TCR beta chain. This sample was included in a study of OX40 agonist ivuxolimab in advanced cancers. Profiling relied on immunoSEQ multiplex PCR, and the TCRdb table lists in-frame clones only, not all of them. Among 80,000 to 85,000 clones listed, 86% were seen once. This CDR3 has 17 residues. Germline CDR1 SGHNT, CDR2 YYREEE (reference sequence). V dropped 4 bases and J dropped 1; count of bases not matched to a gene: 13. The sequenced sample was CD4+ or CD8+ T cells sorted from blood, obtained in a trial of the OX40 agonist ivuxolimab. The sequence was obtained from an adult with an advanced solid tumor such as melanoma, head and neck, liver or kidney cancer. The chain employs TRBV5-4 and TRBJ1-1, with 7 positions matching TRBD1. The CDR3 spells CASSPRGAGGSNTEAFF. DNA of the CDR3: TGTGCCAGCAGCCCAAGAGGGGCAGGGGGTTCGAACACTGAAGCTTTCTTT.